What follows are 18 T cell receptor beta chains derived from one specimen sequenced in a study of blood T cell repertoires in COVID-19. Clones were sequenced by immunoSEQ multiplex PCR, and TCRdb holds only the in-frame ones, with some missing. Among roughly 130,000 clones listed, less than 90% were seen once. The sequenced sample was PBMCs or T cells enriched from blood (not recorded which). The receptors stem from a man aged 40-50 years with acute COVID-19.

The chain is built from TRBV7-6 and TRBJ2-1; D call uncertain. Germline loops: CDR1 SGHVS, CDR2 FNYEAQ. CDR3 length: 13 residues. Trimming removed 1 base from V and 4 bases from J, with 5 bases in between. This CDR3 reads CASSLDAYNEQFF. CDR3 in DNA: TGTGCCAGCAGCTTAGACGCGTACAATGAGCAGTTCTTC.

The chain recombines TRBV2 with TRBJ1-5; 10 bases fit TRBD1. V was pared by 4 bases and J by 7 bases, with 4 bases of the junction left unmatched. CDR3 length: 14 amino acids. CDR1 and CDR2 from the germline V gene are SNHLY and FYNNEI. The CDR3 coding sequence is TGTGCCAGCAGTGGGACAGGGGGATGGCAGCCCCAGCATTTT. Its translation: CASSGTGGWQPQHF. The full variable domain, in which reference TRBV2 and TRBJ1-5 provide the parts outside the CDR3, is EPEVTQTPSHQVTQMGQEVILRCVPISNHLYFYWYRQILGQKVEFLVSFYNNEISEKSEIFDDQFSVERPDGSNFTLKIRSTKLEDSAMYFCASSGTGGWQPQHFGDGTRLSIL.

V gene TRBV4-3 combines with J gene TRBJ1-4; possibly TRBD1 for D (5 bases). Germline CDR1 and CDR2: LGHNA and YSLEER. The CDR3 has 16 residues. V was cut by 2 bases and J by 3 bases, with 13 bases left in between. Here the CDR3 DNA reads TGCGCCAGCAGCCAAAACCCTCAGGGCTCTAATGAAAAACTGTTTTTT. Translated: CASSQNPQGSNEKLFF.

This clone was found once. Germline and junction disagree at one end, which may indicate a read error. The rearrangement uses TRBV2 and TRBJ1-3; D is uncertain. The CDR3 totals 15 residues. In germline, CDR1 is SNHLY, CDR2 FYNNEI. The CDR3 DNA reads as TGTGCCAGCATTGAAAGACACTTCTCTGGAAACACCATATATTTT. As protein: CASIERHFSGNTIYF.

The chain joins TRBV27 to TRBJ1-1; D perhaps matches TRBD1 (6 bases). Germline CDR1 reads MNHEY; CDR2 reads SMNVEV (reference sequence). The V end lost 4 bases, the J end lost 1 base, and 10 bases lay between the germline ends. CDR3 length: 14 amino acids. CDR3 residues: CASSSRGRNTEAFF. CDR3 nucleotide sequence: TGTGCCAGCAGTTCAAGGGGGAGGAACACTGAAGCTTTCTTT.

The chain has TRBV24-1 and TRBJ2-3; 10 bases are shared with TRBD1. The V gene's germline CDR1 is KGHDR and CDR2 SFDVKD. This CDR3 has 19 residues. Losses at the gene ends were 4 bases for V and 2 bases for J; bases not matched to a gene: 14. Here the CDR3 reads CATSDSGQGLAASTDTQYF. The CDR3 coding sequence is TGTGCCACCAGTGACTCGGGACAGGGGTTGGCGGCCTCCACAGATACGCAGTATTTT.

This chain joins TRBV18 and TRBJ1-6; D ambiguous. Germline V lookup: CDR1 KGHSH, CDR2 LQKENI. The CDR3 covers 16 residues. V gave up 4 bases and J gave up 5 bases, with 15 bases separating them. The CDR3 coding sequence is TGTGCCAGCTCACAGGGTGGCTTCGGGGATAATTCACCCCTCCACTTT. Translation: CASSQGGFGDNSPLHF.

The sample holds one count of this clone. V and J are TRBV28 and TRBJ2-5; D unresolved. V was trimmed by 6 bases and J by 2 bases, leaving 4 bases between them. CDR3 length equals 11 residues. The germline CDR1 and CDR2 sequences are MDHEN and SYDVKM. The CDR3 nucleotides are TGTGCCAGCAGAACTCAAGAGACCCAGTACTTC. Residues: CASRTQETQYF.

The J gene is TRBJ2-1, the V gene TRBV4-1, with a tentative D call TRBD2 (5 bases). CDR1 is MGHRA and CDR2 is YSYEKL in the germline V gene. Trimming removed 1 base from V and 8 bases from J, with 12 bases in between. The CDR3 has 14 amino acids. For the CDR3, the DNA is TGCGCCAGCAGCCAAGTTTCCGGGGATGATGAGCAGTTCTTC. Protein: CASSQVSGDDEQFF.

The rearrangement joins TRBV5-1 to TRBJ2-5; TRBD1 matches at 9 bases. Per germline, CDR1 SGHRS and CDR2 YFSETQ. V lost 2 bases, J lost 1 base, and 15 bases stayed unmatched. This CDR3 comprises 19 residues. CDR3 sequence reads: CASSFPGTGLRGGQETQYF. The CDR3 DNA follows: TGCGCCAGCAGCTTTCCGGGGACAGGGCTTCGTGGAGGCCAAGAGACCCAGTACTTC.

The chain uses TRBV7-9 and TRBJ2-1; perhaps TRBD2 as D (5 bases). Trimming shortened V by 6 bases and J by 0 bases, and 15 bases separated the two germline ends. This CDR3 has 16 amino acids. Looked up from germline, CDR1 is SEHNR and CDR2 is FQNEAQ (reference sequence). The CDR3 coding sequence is TGTGCCAGCAGGGATAACTGGGAGCGCTCCTACAATGAGCAGTTCTTC. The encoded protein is CASRDNWERSYNEQFF.

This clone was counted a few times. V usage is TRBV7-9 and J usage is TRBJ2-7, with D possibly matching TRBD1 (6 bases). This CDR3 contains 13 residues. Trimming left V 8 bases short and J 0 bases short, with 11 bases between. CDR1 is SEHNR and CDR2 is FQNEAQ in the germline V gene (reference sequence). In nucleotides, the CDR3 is TGTGCCAGCTCAACAGGGATCTCCTACGAGCAGTACTTC. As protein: CASSTGISYEQYF.

The chain's CDR3 is CAIKTGGTGELFF. In nucleotides, the CDR3 is TGTGCCATCAAGACAGGGGGCACCGGGGAGCTGTTTTTT. V is TRBV10-3 and J is TRBJ2-2; TRBD1 matches 9 bases. CDR1 is ENHRY, CDR2 SYGVKD, per germline. V gave up 7 bases and J gave up 4 bases; unmatched junction bases: 1. The CDR3 totals 13 residues.

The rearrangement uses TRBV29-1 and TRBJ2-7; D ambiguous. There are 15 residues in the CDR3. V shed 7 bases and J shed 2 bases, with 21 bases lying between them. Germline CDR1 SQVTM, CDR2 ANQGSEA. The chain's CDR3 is CSAQDDTVVPYEQYF. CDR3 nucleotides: TGCAGCGCCCAGGATGATACGGTAGTCCCCTACGAGCAGTACTTC.

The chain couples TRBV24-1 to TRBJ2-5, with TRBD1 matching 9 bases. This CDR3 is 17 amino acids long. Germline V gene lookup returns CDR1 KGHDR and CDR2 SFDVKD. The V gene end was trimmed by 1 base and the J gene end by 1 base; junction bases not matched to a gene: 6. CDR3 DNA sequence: TGTGCCACCAGTGATTTTCGGGGACAGGGATCCCAAGAGACCCAGTACTTC. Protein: CATSDFRGQGSQETQYF.

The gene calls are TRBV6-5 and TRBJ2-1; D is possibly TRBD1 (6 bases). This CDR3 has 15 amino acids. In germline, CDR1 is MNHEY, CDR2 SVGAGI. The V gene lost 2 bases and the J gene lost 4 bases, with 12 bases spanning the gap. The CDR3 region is CASSYRERGYNEQFF. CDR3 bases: TGTGCCAGCAGTTACCGAGAGAGGGGGTACAATGAGCAGTTCTTC.

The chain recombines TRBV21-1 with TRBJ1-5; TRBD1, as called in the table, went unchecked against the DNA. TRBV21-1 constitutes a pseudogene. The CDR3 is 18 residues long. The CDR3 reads CASSIRQGLFPRKLPQHF. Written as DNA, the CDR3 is TGTGCCAGCAGCATAAGACAGGGTTTGTTCCCCCGTAAACTGCCCCAGCATTTT.

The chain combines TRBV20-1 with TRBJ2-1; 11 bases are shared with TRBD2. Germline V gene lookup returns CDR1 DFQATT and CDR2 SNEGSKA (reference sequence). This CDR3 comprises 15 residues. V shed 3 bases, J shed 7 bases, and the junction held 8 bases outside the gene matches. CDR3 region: CSASDSGGAGNEQFF. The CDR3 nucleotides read TGCAGTGCTAGTGATAGCGGGGGGGCTGGTAATGAGCAGTTCTTC.